Below are 18 T cell receptor beta chains sequenced from a single sample in a study of cytomegalovirus exposure and HLA in healthy donors. The primer mix had 60 Vbeta and 13 Jbeta primers. Here immunoSEQ multiplex PCR was the method, and the copy in TCRdb shows in-frame clones only, minus some. The sample consists of approximately 190,000 clones, about four fifths of them appearing once. Sequencing was carried out using PBMCs. The source is a man aged 35 to 55 in good health and CMV-seropositive.

The chain links TRBV10-3 to TRBJ1-5; weak D call: TRBD1 (6 bases). This CDR3 comprises 14 residues. The V gene lost 4 bases and the J gene lost 4 bases, with 11 bases spanning the gap. Germline V gives CDR1 ENHRY, CDR2 SYGVKD. The CDR3 nucleotides are TGTGCCATCAGTGCAGGGGACACTAATCAGCCCCAGCATTTT. Its translation: CAISAGDTNQPQHF.

This CDR3 is CASSLEGIGELFF. CDR3 DNA sequence: TGTGCCAGCAGTTTGGAGGGGATCGGGGAGCTGTTTTTT. This chain uses TRBV28 with TRBJ2-2; D possibly corresponds to TRBD2 (6 bases). V was clipped by 3 bases and J by 7 bases, with 9 bases between them. The CDR3 loop spans 13 amino acids. Germline V lookup: CDR1 MDHEN, CDR2 SYDVKM.

The V call is TRBV5-1, the J call TRBJ2-1, with 12 bases aligning to TRBD1. The CDR3 is 15 residues long. Looked up from germline, CDR1 is SGHRS and CDR2 is YFSETQ. Trimming took 4 bases from V and 7 from J; bases not matched to a gene: 6. CDR3 residues: CASSLRDRGLNEQFF. CDR3 DNA sequence: TGCGCCAGCAGCCTCCGGGACAGGGGGCTGAATGAGCAGTTCTTC.

This chain uses TRBV5-4 with TRBJ2-7, with 7 positions matching TRBD2. CDR1 is SGHNT, CDR2 YYREEE, per germline (reference sequence). With 0 bases clipped from V and 4 bases from J, the junction kept 4 bases outside the gene matches. This CDR3 has 14 residues. The CDR3: CASSLAGGSYEQYF. CDR3 nucleotides: TGTGCCAGCAGCTTGGCGGGAGGTAGTTACGAGCAGTACTTC. Full variable domain (remainder filled in from reference TRBV5-4 and TRBJ2-7): ETGVTQSPTHLIKTRGQQVTLRCSSQSGHNTVSWYQQALGQGPQFIFQYYREEENGRGNFPPRFSGLQFPNYSSELNVNALELDDSALYLCASSLAGGSYEQYFGPGTRLTVT.

This chain uses TRBV14 with TRBJ2-1; TRBD2 aligns across 12 bases. V shed 1 base and J 2 bases; nucleotides not matched to a gene: 6. This CDR3 has 18 amino acids. CDR1 and CDR2 from the germline V gene are SGHDN and FVKESK. The CDR3 sequence is CASSQARLAGEAYNEQFF. CDR3 nucleotide sequence: TGTGCCAGCAGCCAAGCCCGACTAGCGGGAGAGGCCTACAATGAGCAGTTCTTC.

This clone was seen a handful of times. V usage is TRBV6-5 and J usage is TRBJ2-1, with a possible D match to TRBD2 (7 bases). The CDR3 totals 12 residues. Germline lookup yields CDR1 MNHEY and CDR2 SVGAGI. Trimming shortened V by 6 bases and J by 6 bases, and 9 bases separated the two germline ends. The CDR3 DNA reads as TGTGCCAGCAGGGGGGGGGCCAATGAGCAGTTCTTC. Protein product: CASRGGANEQFF.

The J gene is TRBJ2-2, the V gene TRBV5-4; D possibly corresponds to TRBD1 (6 bases). V was clipped by 3 bases and J by 4 bases, with 10 bases between them. The CDR3 contains 14 residues. Germline values: CDR1 SGHNT, CDR2 YYREEE (reference sequence). DNA of the CDR3: TGTGCCAGCAGCTCAGGACAGAGCACCGGGGAGCTGTTTTTT. The encoded protein is CASSSGQSTGELFF.

The V and J genes are TRBV10-2 and TRBJ2-3; TRBD1 might be the D (6 bases). CDR1 is WSHSY and CDR2 is SAAADI in the germline V gene. Trimming left V 6 bases short and J 5 bases short, with 18 bases between. The CDR3 covers 15 residues. CDR3 sequence: CASRTSGGPGDTQYF. The CDR3 DNA sequence: TGCGCCAGCAGAACCTCTGGGGGCCCGGGAGATACGCAGTATTTT.

This sequence joins TRBV6-1 and TRBJ1-6, with D perhaps TRBD1 (6 bases). Germline V gene data show CDR1 as MNHNS and CDR2 as SASEGT. The CDR3 totals 14 residues. V lost 4 bases and J 11 bases, leaving 15 bases between the germline ends. The CDR3 DNA reads TGTGCCAGCAGTGCGGGGGGGCGCGGGGCACCCCTCCACTTT. This sequence encodes CASSAGGRGAPLHF.

In its sample, this clone was seen once. This chain joins TRBV2 and TRBJ2-7, with 7 bases that match TRBD1. CDR3 size: 13 residues. Per the germline V gene, CDR1 is SNHLY and CDR2 is FYNNEI. With 6 bases clipped from V and 1 base from J, the junction kept 3 bases outside the gene matches. For the CDR3, the DNA is TGTGCCAGCAGAAGACAGGGTTCCTACGAGCAGTACTTC. Translated: CASRRQGSYEQYF. The full variable domain, its missing parts supplied by reference TRBV2 and TRBJ2-7, is EPEVTQTPSHQVTQMGQEVILRCVPISNHLYFYWYRQILGQKVEFLVSFYNNEISEKSEIFDDQFSVERPDGSNFTLKIRSTKLEDSAMYFCASRRQGSYEQYFGPGTRLTVT.

This clone showed up just a few times. The chain uses TRBV6-1 and TRBJ2-3; 10 bases agree with TRBD1. The CDR3 covers 14 residues. Unmatched junction bases numbered 3, after V lost 4 bases and J lost 5 bases. Germline CDR1 MNHNS, CDR2 SASEGT. CDR3 nucleotide sequence: TGTGCCAGCAGTGTTGGGACAGGGGTAGATACGCAGTATTTT. It encodes CASSVGTGVDTQYF.

The genes are TRBV18 and TRBJ2-1; 8 bases match TRBD2. Germline CDR1 KGHSH, CDR2 LQKENI. V was pared by 2 bases and J by 0 bases, with 3 bases of the junction left unmatched. The CDR3 has 16 residues. The CDR3 here is CASSPSAGGSYNEQFF. CDR3 DNA sequence: TGTGCCAGCTCACCAAGCGCGGGAGGCTCCTACAATGAGCAGTTCTTC.

The chain carries TRBV7-2 and TRBJ2-7; 11 bases are a match to TRBD2. With 3 bases clipped from V and 3 bases from J, the junction kept 1 base outside the gene matches. The CDR3 extends over 14 amino acids. CDR1 and CDR2 from the germline V gene are SGHTA and FQGNSA. This CDR3 is CASSFTSGSYEQYF. CDR3 DNA sequence: TGTGCCAGCAGCTTCACTAGCGGGAGCTACGAGCAGTACTTC.

The V gene is TRBV9, the J gene TRBJ2-1; 8 bases agree with TRBD2. J was trimmed by 3 bases and V by 0 bases; bases with no gene match: 5. This CDR3 spans 16 amino acids. From germline, CDR1 is SGDLS and CDR2 YYNGEE. DNA of the CDR3: TGTGCCAGCAGCGTAGAGGCAGCGGGAGTCTACAATGAGCAGTTCTTC. This encodes CASSVEAAGVYNEQFF.

The V and J genes are TRBV19 and TRBJ2-4; perhaps TRBD2 as D (6 bases). The length of the CDR3 is 15 residues. The V end lost 6 bases, the J end lost 2 bases, and 14 bases lay between the germline ends. CDR1 and CDR2 from the germline V gene are LNHDA and SQIVND (reference sequence). This CDR3 is CASRARGSTKNIQYF. In DNA, the CDR3 is TGTGCCAGTAGGGCACGGGGGTCGACCAAAAACATTCAGTACTTC.

The genes are TRBV7-6 and TRBJ2-2; 9 bases match TRBD1. The CDR3 is 14 residues long. Germline lookup yields CDR1 SGHVS and CDR2 FNYEAQ. J was trimmed by 4 bases and V by 7 bases; bases with no gene match: 4. This CDR3 reads CASTGTGSTGELFF. Written as DNA, the CDR3 is TGTGCCAGCACCGGGACAGGGAGCACCGGGGAGCTGTTTTTT.

This chain connects TRBV7-2 to TRBJ1-4; the match to TRBD1 covers 9 bases. Germline values: CDR1 SGHTA, CDR2 FQGNSA. CDR3 size: 15 residues. V was clipped by 5 bases and J by 7 bases; unmatched bases: 8. The DNA of the CDR3 is TGTGCCAGCAGCGTGTCCGGGACAGGGAGTGAAAAACTGTTTTTT. Translating gives CASSVSGTGSEKLFF.

This chain uses TRBV10-2 with TRBJ2-5, with 12 nucleotides matching TRBD2. This CDR3 contains 15 residues. Germline CDR1 is WSHSY and CDR2 is SAAADI. V shed 7 bases and J 2 bases; nucleotides not matched to a gene: 5. As DNA, the CDR3 is TGCGCCAGCAAACCCACTAGCGGGGGGCAAGAGACCCAGTACTTC. Its translation: CASKPTSGGQETQYF.